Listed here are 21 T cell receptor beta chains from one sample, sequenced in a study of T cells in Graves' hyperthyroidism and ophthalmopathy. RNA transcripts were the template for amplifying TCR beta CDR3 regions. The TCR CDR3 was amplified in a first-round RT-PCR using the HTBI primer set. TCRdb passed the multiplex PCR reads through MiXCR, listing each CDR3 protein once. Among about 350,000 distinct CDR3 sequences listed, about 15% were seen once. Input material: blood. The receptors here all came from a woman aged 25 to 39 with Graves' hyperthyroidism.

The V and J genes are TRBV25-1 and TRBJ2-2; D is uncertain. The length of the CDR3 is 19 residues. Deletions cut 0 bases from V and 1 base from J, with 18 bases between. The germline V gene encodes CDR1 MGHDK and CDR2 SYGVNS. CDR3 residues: CASSEYGTDNKMNTGELFF. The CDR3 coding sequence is TGTGCCAGCAGTGAATATGGTACAGATAATAAAATGAACACCGGGGAGCTGTTTTTT.

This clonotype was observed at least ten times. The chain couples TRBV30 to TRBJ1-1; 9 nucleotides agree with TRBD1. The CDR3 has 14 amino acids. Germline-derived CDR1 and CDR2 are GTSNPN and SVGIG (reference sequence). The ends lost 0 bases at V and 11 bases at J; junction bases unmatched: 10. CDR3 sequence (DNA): TGTGCCTGGAGTGTAGTAACAGGGGGCGCGTCTGCTTTCTTT. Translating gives CAWSVVTGGASAFF.

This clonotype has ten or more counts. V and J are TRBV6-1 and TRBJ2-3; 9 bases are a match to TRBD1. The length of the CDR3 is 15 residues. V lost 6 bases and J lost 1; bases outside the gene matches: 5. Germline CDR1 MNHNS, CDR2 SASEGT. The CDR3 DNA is TGTGCCAGCAGAGACCGGGACAGGGGCACAGATACGCAGTATTTT. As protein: CASRDRDRGTDTQYF.

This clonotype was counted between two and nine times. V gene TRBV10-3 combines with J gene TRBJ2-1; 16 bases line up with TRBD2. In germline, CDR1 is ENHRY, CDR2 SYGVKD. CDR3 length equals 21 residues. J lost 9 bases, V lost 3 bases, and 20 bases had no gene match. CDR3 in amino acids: CAISDPVSQTGGLAGGLEQFF. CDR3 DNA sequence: TGTGCCATCAGTGACCCAGTGAGTCAGACAGGGGGACTAGCGGGAGGGCTTGAGCAGTTCTTC.

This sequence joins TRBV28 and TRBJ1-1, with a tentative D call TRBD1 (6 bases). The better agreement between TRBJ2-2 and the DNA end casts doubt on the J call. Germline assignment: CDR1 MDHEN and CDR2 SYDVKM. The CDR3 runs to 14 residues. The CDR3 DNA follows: TGTGCCAGCAGTTCAGTACTCGACAGGAGAAAGCTGTTTTTT. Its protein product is CASSSVLDRRKLFF.

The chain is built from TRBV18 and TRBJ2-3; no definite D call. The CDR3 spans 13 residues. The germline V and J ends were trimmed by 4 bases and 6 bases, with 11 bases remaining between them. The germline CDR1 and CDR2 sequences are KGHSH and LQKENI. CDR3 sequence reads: CASSRSGPDTQYF. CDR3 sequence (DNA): TGTGCCAGCTCACGTTCCGGGCCCGATACGCAGTATTTT. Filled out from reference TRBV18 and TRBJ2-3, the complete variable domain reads NAGVMQNPRHLVRRRGQEARLRCSPMKGHSHVYWYRQLPEEGLKFMVYLQKENIIDESGMPKERFSAEFPKEGPSILRIQQVVRGDSAAYFCASSRSGPDTQYFGPGTRLTVL.

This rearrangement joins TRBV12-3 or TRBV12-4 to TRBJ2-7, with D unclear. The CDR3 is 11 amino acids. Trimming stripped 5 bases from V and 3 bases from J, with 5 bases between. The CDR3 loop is CASSKYYEQYF. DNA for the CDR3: TGTGCCAGCAGTAAATACTACGAGCAGTACTTC.

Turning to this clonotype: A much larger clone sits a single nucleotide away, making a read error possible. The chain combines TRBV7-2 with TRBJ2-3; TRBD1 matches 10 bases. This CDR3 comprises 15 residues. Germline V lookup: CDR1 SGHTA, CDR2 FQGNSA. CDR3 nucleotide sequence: TGTGCCCGCAGCTTAGCGACAGGGGGCCGGGATACGCAGTATTTT. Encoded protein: CARSLATGGRDTQYF. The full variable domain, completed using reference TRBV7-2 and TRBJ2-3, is GAGVSQSPSNKVTEKGKDVELRCDPISGHTALYWYRQSLGQGLEFLIYFQGNSAPDKSGLPSDRFSAERTGGSVSTLTIQRTQQEDSAVYLCARSLATGGRDTQYFGPGTRLTVL.

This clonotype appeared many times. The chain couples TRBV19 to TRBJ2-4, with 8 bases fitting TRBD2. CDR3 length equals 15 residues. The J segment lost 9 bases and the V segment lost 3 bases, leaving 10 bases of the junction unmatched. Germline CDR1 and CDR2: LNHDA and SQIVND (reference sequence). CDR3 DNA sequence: TGTGCCAGTAGTATCGTGCAGGGCGCGGGGGGCATTCAGTACTTC. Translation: CASSIVQGAGGIQYF.

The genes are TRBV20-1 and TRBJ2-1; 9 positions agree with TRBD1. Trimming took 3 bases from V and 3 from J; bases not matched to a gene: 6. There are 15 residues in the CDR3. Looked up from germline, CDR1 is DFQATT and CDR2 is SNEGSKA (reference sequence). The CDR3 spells CSASDRDRVYNEQFF. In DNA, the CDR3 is TGCAGTGCTAGCGATCGGGACAGGGTCTACAATGAGCAGTTCTTC.

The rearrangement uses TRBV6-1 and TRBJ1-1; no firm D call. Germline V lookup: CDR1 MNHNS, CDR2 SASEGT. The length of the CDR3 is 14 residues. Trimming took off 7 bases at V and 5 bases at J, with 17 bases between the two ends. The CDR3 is CASTPWGVRTEAFF. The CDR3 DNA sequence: TGTGCCAGCACTCCTTGGGGAGTAAGGACTGAAGCTTTCTTT.

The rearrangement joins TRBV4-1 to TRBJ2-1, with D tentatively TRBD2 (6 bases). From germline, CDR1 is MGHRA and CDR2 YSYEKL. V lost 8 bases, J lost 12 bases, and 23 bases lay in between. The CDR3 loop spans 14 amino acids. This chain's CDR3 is CASHGIGGARRQFF. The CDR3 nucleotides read TGCGCCAGCCATGGAATCGGGGGAGCCCGGAGGCAGTTCTTC.

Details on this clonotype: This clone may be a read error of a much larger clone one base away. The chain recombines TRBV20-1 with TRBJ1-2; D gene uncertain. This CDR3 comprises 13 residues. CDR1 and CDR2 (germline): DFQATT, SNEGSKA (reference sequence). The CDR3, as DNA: TGCAGTCCTAGTCAGATGATTAACTATGGCTACACCTTC. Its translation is CSPSQMINYGYTF.

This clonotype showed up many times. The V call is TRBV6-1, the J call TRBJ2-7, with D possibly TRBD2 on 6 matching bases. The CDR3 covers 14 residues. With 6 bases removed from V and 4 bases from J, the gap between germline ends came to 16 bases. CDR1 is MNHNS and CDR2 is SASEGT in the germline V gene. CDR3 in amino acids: CASSPWRDWYEQYF. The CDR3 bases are TGTGCCAGCAGCCCCTGGCGGGATTGGTACGAGCAGTACTTC.

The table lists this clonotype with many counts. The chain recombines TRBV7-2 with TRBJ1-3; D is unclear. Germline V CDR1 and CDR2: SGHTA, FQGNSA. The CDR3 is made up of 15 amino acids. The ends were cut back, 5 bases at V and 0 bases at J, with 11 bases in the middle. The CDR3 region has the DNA TGTGCCAGCAGCCCGGACGGCTTCTCTGGAAACACCATATATTTT. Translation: CASSPDGFSGNTIYF.

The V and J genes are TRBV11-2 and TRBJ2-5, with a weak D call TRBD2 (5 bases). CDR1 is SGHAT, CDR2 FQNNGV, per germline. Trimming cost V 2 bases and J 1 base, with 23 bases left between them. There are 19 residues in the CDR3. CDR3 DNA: TGTGCCAGCAGCTTAAGGAGAGCGGCTCTAAGATTGTCCCAAGAGACCCAGTACTTC. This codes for CASSLRRAALRLSQETQYF.

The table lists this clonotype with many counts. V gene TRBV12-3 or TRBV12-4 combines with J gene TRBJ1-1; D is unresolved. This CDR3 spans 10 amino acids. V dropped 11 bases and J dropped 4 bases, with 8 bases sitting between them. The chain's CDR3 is CAVGFTEAFF. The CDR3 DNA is TGTGCCGTCGGATTCACTGAAGCTTTCTTT.

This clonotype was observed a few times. The CDR3 sequence: CASSLGTSSTQYF. CDR3 DNA: TGTGCCAGCAGCTTAGGGACTAGCTCAACCCAGTACTTC. The chain joins TRBV11-3 to TRBJ2-5, with 8 bases fitting TRBD2. Germline values: CDR1 SGHNT, CDR2 YENEEA. The CDR3 totals 13 residues. Trimming at V came to 1 base and at J to 8 bases, leaving 3 bases not matched to a gene. The whole variable domain, remainder taken from reference TRBV11-3 and TRBJ2-5, is EAGVVQSPRYKIIEKKQPVAFWCNPISGHNTLYWYLQNLGQGPELLIRYENEEAVDDSQLPKDRFSAERLKGVDSTLKIQPAELGDSAVYLCASSLGTSSTQYFGPGTRLLVL.

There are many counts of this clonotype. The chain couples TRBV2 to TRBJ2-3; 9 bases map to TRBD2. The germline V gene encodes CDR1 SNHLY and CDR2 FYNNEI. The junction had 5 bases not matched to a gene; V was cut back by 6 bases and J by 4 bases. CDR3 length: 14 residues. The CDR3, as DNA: TGTGCCAGCAGAATAGCGGGAGCGGCAGATACGCAGTATTTT. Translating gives CASRIAGAADTQYF. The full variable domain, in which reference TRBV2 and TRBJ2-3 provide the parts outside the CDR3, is EPEVTQTPSHQVTQMGQEVILRCVPISNHLYFYWYRQILGQKVEFLVSFYNNEISEKSEIFDDQFSVERPDGSNFTLKIRSTKLEDSAMYFCASRIAGAADTQYFGPGTRLTVL.

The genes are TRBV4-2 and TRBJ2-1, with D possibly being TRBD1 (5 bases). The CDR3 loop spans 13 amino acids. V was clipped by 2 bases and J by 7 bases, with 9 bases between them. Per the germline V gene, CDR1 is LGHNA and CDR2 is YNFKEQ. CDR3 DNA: TGTGCCAGCAGCCAATACCAGGGTAATGAGCAGTTCTTC. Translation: CASSQYQGNEQFF.

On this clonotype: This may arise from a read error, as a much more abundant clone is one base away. The DNA for the CDR3 is TGTGCCAGCAGGTTACAGGGAGATCGGAGCTACACCTTC. It is translated as CASRLQGDRSYTF. The V gene is TRBV28, the J gene TRBJ1-2, with TRBD1 as a possible D gene (6 bases). Looked up from germline, CDR1 is MDHEN and CDR2 is SYDVKM. V lost 6 bases and J lost 9, with 17 bases in between. This CDR3 contains 13 residues.